The 30 T cell receptor beta chains listed next were all sequenced from one sample in a study of lymphopenia after photon versus proton radiotherapy. Profiled with immunoSEQ multiplex PCR; TCRdb holds only in-frame clones, not every one. The sample carries about 20,000 clones, around four fifths recorded once. Sequenced here: peripheral blood, sampled from a patient treated with photon-based radiotherapy. All receptors derive from a woman aged 45-65 years with pancreatic cancer.

V gene TRBV10-3 combines with J gene TRBJ2-4, with 10 positions matching TRBD2. This CDR3 has 17 amino acids. CDR1 is ENHRY, CDR2 SYGVKD, per germline. J was trimmed by 1 base and V by 3 bases; bases with no gene match: 6. The CDR3 spells CAISDSTSGVAKNIQYF. The DNA for the CDR3 is TGTGCCATCAGTGATTCTACTAGCGGGGTCGCCAAAAACATTCAGTACTTC.

This clone has only one observation. The rearrangement uses TRBV6-6 and TRBJ2-7, with no clear D. The CDR3 length is 15 residues. The germline V gene encodes CDR1 MNHNY and CDR2 SVGAGI (reference sequence). V dropped 6 bases and J dropped 3 bases, with 18 bases sitting between them. DNA for the CDR3: TGTGCCAGCAGACCTCTCGGTGGACCGCTCTACGAGCAGTACTTC. This translates into CASRPLGGPLYEQYF.

The rearrangement joins TRBV27 to TRBJ1-3, with 7 nucleotides matching TRBD1. Germline V lookup: CDR1 MNHEY, CDR2 SMNVEV (reference sequence). Trimming took 5 bases from V and 2 from J; bases not matched to a gene: 9. This CDR3 comprises 16 residues. The CDR3 reads CASSLTGVGAGNTIYF. The CDR3 nucleotides are TGTGCCAGCAGTCTAACAGGGGTTGGTGCTGGAAACACCATATATTTT.

This chain links TRBV5-1 with TRBJ2-7; 16 bases map to TRBD2. The CDR3 extends over 16 amino acids. CDR1 is SGHRS and CDR2 is YFSETQ in the germline V gene. With V trimmed by 3 bases and J by 5 bases, 5 bases remained unmatched. In nucleotides, the CDR3 is TGCGCCAGCAGCTCGGGACTAGCGGGAGGGACAAACGAGCAGTACTTC. Amino acids: CASSSGLAGGTNEQYF.

V gene TRBV29-1 combines with J gene TRBJ2-7, with a possible D match to TRBD1 (6 bases). Between the trimmed V and J ends, which lost 3 bases and 2 bases, there was a span of 14 bases. CDR3 length equals 14 residues. Germline lookup yields CDR1 SQVTM and CDR2 ANQGSEA. CDR3 amino acids: CSVDGQGTPYEQYF. The DNA of the CDR3 is TGCAGCGTTGACGGTCAGGGGACCCCCTACGAGCAGTACTTC.

This clone was detected a few times. This rearrangement joins TRBV4-1 to TRBJ1-5; 8 nucleotides match TRBD1. Germline-derived CDR1 and CDR2 are MGHRA and YSYEKL. V lost 0 bases and J lost 3; bases outside the gene matches: 10. The CDR3 totals 18 residues. CDR3 DNA sequence: TGCGCCAGCAGCCAAGAAAGGGGTGGACAGGGTAACAATCAGCCCCAGCATTTT. Translation: CASSQERGGQGNNQPQHF.

The gene calls are TRBV30 and TRBJ1-6; D is possibly TRBD1 (5 bases). V lost 5 bases, J lost 3 bases, and 11 bases lay in between. This CDR3 is 14 amino acids long. Germline CDR1 and CDR2: GTSNPN and SVGIG (reference sequence). CDR3 in DNA: TGTGCCTGGGGAGGGGACGGCTATAATTCACCCCTCCACTTT. It specifies CAWGGDGYNSPLHF.

The rearrangement joins TRBV11-2 to TRBJ2-3; tentatively, D is TRBD2 (5 bases). Germline loops: CDR1 SGHAT, CDR2 FQNNGV. The CDR3 has 15 amino acids. Trimming left V 5 bases short and J 5 bases short, with 17 bases between. Here the CDR3 DNA reads TGTGCCAGCAGCGTCCGGGCCTCCGGGGTAGATACGCAGTATTTT. The encoded protein is CASSVRASGVDTQYF.

The table lists this clone with a count of one. V usage is TRBV4-3 and J usage is TRBJ2-7; no definite D call. Trimming shortened V by 1 base and J by 1 base, and 11 bases separated the two germline ends. The CDR3 runs to 15 residues. Per germline, CDR1 LGHNA and CDR2 YSLEER. CDR3 nucleotide sequence: TGCGCCAGCAGCCAAGGTATGGGCATTTCCTACGAGCAGTACTTC. Amino acid sequence: CASSQGMGISYEQYF.

The rearrangement joins TRBV28 to TRBJ2-5; D not resolved. V lost 6 bases and J lost 3, with 11 bases in between. The CDR3 is 13 residues long. The germline CDR1 and CDR2 sequences are MDHEN and SYDVKM. The CDR3 DNA sequence: TGTGCCAGCAGCCAAAGACCCGAAGAGACCCAGTACTTC. Amino acid sequence: CASSQRPEETQYF.

V and J are TRBV19 and TRBJ2-5, with 8 bases that match TRBD1. Per the germline V gene, CDR1 is LNHDA and CDR2 is SQIVND (reference sequence). The CDR3 totals 15 residues. The junction had 3 bases not matched to a gene; V was cut back by 1 base and J by 2 bases. The CDR3 nucleotides read TGTGCCAGTAGTATAGGGACAGGGCCACAAGAGACCCAGTACTTC. Amino acids: CASSIGTGPQETQYF.

Written as DNA, the CDR3 is TGTGCCAGCAGCTTAGGCGGACTAGCGGGAGGGCTCTTCCAAGAGACCCAGTACTTC. It is translated as CASSLGGLAGGLFQETQYF. The chain combines TRBV7-9 with TRBJ2-5, with 15 bases matching TRBD2. This CDR3 has 19 residues. Germline V gene data show CDR1 as SEHNR and CDR2 as FQNEAQ (reference sequence). The junction had 7 bases not matched to a gene; V was cut back by 1 base and J by 1 base.

The CDR3 region has the DNA TGTGCCAGCAGCCCAGGCCGCTGGGAGGGGGAGCAGTACTTC. Protein sequence: CASSPGRWEGEQYF. This rearrangement joins TRBV27 to TRBJ2-7; the match to TRBD2 covers 7 bases. The CDR3 runs 14 residues. V gave up 6 bases and J gave up 7 bases; unmatched junction bases: 12. Germline loops: CDR1 MNHEY, CDR2 SMNVEV (reference sequence).

The CDR3 sequence: CARAEAGDYEQYF. CDR3 nucleotide sequence: TGTGCCAGGGCCGAGGCAGGGGACTACGAGCAGTACTTC. This chain uses TRBV6-8 with TRBJ2-7, with D perhaps TRBD1 (6 bases). CDR3 length: 13 residues. CDR1 and CDR2 from the germline V gene are MNHGY and SAAAGT. V was cut by 9 bases and J by 3 bases, with 15 bases left in between.

This clone came up once. A junction boundary mismatches the germline segment, possibly from a read error. The chain uses TRBV5-3 and TRBJ1-5, with D unresolved. TRBV5-3 is annotated as an ORF whose role is uncertain. The CDR3 spans 15 residues. The CDR3 loop reads CASSLGAQGNQPQHF. The CDR3 bases are TGTGCCAGCAGCTTGGGAGCGCAGGGCAATCAGCCCCAGCATTTT.

This chain links TRBV29-1 with TRBJ1-4; 7 bases agree with TRBD1. Trimming took 7 bases from V and 1 from J; bases not matched to a gene: 6. CDR3 size: 14 residues. Germline-derived CDR1 and CDR2 are SQVTM and ANQGSEA. The CDR3 region has the DNA TGCAGCGCTATAGGGACAGTAACTAATGAAAAACTGTTTTTT. The encoded protein is CSAIGTVTNEKLFF.

V and J are TRBV10-3 and TRBJ1-2; 10 bases fit TRBD1. V was pared by 3 bases and J by 8 bases, with 6 bases of the junction left unmatched. This CDR3 is built from 14 residues. The germline V gene has CDR1 ENHRY and CDR2 SYGVKD. The CDR3 is CAISDGQGVGGYTF. The CDR3 DNA follows: TGTGCCATCAGTGATGGACAGGGGGTGGGAGGCTACACCTTC.

The chain is built from TRBV12-1 and TRBJ1-5; the DNA was not compared with TRBD1, the D call given in the table. TRBV12-1 has pseudogene status. This CDR3 is built from 18 residues. The CDR3 sequence is CASSPGGRTGRSNQPQHF. The CDR3 DNA is TGTGCCAGCAGCCCCGGCGGCCGGACAGGGCGGAGCAATCAGCCCCAGCATTTT.

This clone was seen a few times. This chain links TRBV14 with TRBJ1-1; D is undetermined. Per the germline V gene, CDR1 is SGHDN and CDR2 is FVKESK. CDR3 length: 12 residues. The V end was cut by 4 bases, the J end by 8 bases, with 11 bases between. CDR3 coding DNA: TGTGCCAGCAGCCCCGTTTTTTCGGAAGCTTTCTTT. As protein: CASSPVFSEAFF.

This clone was recorded only once. J is TRBJ2-5 and V is TRBV4-3; D is perhaps TRBD1 (6 bases). In germline, CDR1 is LGHNA, CDR2 YSLEER. This CDR3 is 14 amino acids long. Trimming stripped 4 bases from V and 5 bases from J, with 14 bases between. The CDR3 protein is CASSRKQGSETQYF. The CDR3 DNA follows: TGCGCCAGCAGCCGAAAACAGGGAAGCGAGACCCAGTACTTC.

CDR3 in amino acids: CASSSTGDGNTIYF. The CDR3, as DNA: TGTGCCAGCAGCTCGACAGGGGATGGAAACACCATATATTTT. The chain joins TRBV11-2 to TRBJ1-3, with TRBD1 matching over 8 bases. This CDR3 is built from 14 residues. Germline CDR1 SGHAT, CDR2 FQNNGV. V dropped 4 bases and J dropped 3; count of bases not matched to a gene: 2. Full variable domain (rest looked up from reference TRBV11-2 and TRBJ1-3): EAGVAQSPRYKIIEKRQSVAFWCNPISGHATLYWYQQILGQGPKLLIQFQNNGVVDDSQLPKDRFSAERLKGVDSTLKIQPAKLEDSAVYLCASSSTGDGNTIYFGEGSWLTVV.

The CDR3 spells CASSSVQGAVGELFF. The CDR3 nucleotides are TGCGCCAGCAGCTCAGTGCAGGGGGCTGTTGGGGAGCTGTTTTTT. This rearrangement joins TRBV5-1 to TRBJ2-2, with 8 bases aligning to TRBD1. Germline V gene sequence: CDR1 SGHRS, CDR2 YFSETQ. The CDR3 length is 15 residues. With 3 bases clipped from V and 8 bases from J, the junction kept 9 bases outside the gene matches.

This clone was seen a few times. The chain links TRBV6-5 to TRBJ2-1, with D unclear. This CDR3 region has 13 residues. Germline-derived CDR1 and CDR2 are MNHEY and SVGAGI. V lost 5 bases and J lost 7, with 12 bases in between. CDR3 sequence reads: CASSPLGSNEQFF. CDR3 coding DNA: TGTGCCAGCAGTCCATTAGGCTCGAATGAGCAGTTCTTC.

The CDR3 coding sequence is TGTGCCAGCAGTTACTCGGGACAGAATAGCAATCAGCCCCAGCATTTT. Encoded protein: CASSYSGQNSNQPQHF. V gene TRBV6-6 combines with J gene TRBJ1-5, with TRBD1 matching over 7 bases. CDR1 is MNHNY, CDR2 SVGAGI, per germline (reference sequence). J gave up 0 bases and V 0 bases, and 2 bases lay outside the gene matches. The CDR3 runs to 16 residues.

The V and J genes are TRBV4-1 and TRBJ1-2; D gene ambiguous. The germline V and J ends were trimmed by 0 bases and 8 bases, with 25 bases remaining between them. CDR1 MGHRA and CDR2 YSYEKL come from the germline V gene. CDR3 size: 18 residues. The CDR3 region is CASSQESLDDSFGEGYTF. The CDR3 coding sequence is TGCGCCAGCAGCCAAGAGTCCCTCGATGACTCGTTCGGCGAGGGCTACACCTTC.

The chain recombines TRBV11-2 with TRBJ2-5; D is possibly TRBD2 (5 bases). The CDR3 totals 17 residues. V lost 0 bases and J lost 5, with 19 bases in between. Germline V CDR1 and CDR2: SGHAT, FQNNGV. The CDR3 nucleotides read TGTGCCAGCAGCTTAGATCGAGGGCAGGCACTTTGGGAGACCCAGTACTTC. This encodes CASSLDRGQALWETQYF.

The V call is TRBV5-1, the J call TRBJ1-2; D may be TRBD1 (5 bases). V was trimmed by 2 bases and J by 8 bases, leaving 16 bases between them. Germline V lookup: CDR1 SGHRS, CDR2 YFSETQ. CDR3 length: 14 residues. In DNA form, the CDR3 reads TGCGCCAGCAGCTTTGGGACCGCCAGTCAGGGCTACACCTTC. It specifies CASSFGTASQGYTF.

V and J are TRBV19 and TRBJ1-6, with a possible D match to TRBD1 (5 bases). Germline CDR1 and CDR2: LNHDA and SQIVND (reference sequence). V lost 9 bases to trimming and J lost 0 bases, with 15 bases between them. The CDR3 consists of 16 residues. DNA of the CDR3: TGTGCCAGCAGGGAGGAGTCCGACTCCTATAATTCACCCCTCCACTTT. Translating gives CASREESDSYNSPLHF.

This chain joins TRBV7-8 and TRBJ2-3; TRBD2 might be the D (6 bases). The germline CDR1 and CDR2 sequences are SGHVS and FQNEAQ. Between the trimmed V and J ends, which lost 4 bases and 0 bases, there was a span of 14 bases. This CDR3 is built from 16 residues. The CDR3, as DNA: TGTGCCAGCAGCTCCCGTAGCGGAGTTAGCACAGATACGCAGTATTTT. Protein sequence: CASSSRSGVSTDTQYF.

The CDR3 DNA is TGTGCCAGTGTTAGACAGGGTGGCACCGGGGAGCTGTTTTTT. Protein sequence: CASVRQGGTGELFF. The gene calls are TRBV19 and TRBJ2-2, with TRBD1 matching 7 bases. V gave up 8 bases and J gave up 4 bases; unmatched junction bases: 7. This CDR3 contains 14 residues. Germline CDR1 and CDR2: LNHDA and SQIVND (reference sequence). Full variable domain (remainder filled in from reference TRBV19 and TRBJ2-2): DGGITQSPKYLFRKEGQNVTLSCEQNLNHDAMYWYRQDPGQGLRLIYYSQIVNDFQKGDIAEGYSVSREKKESFPLTVTSAQKNPTAFYLCASVRQGGTGELFFGEGSRLTVL.